What follows are 11 T cell receptor beta chains derived from one specimen sequenced in a study of early stage breast cancer tumors. The method was immunoSEQ multiplex PCR; TCRdb's version includes in-frame clones alone and lacks a portion of them. The repertoire holds about 20,000 clones, roughly three quarters seen once, with about 27% in the top ten. Sequencing was carried out using blood. All receptors derive from a person aged 55 to 75 with breast cancer.

This chain links TRBV2 with TRBJ2-3; D is ambiguous. Trimming removed 5 bases at V and 8 bases at J, with 11 bases between. The CDR3 covers 12 residues. CDR1 SNHLY and CDR2 FYNNEI come from the germline V gene. As DNA, the CDR3 is TGTGCCAGCAGTCCTATAGCAGTTACGCAGTATTTT. This encodes CASSPIAVTQYF.

The V gene is TRBV6-5, the J gene TRBJ2-3, with a possible D match to TRBD1 (5 bases). CDR1 and CDR2 from the germline V gene are MNHEY and SVGAGI. The CDR3 runs to 13 residues. V lost 6 bases and J 2 bases, leaving 9 bases between the germline ends. CDR3 nucleotides: TGTGCCAGCAGGGGGCCATCCACAGATACGCAGTATTTT. This gives the protein CASRGPSTDTQYF.

The chain employs TRBV7-9 and TRBJ2-1; D call uncertain. The CDR3 sequence is 12 residues long. CDR1 is SEHNR, CDR2 FQNEAQ, per germline (reference sequence). The V gene lost 6 bases and the J gene lost 5 bases, with 8 bases spanning the gap. CDR3 protein: CASSQWDNEQFF. DNA for the CDR3: TGTGCCAGCAGTCAATGGGACAATGAGCAGTTCTTC.

The chain is built from TRBV2 and TRBJ2-5, with TRBD2 identical over 7 bases. CDR1 and CDR2 (germline): SNHLY, FYNNEI. V lost 5 bases and J lost 4; bases outside the gene matches: 7. The CDR3 sequence is 14 residues long. CDR3 amino acids: CASSMREGRETQYF. The CDR3 DNA follows: TGTGCCAGCAGTATGAGGGAGGGCCGAGAGACCCAGTACTTC.

The chain combines TRBV27 with TRBJ2-7; maybe TRBD2 (5 bases). The germline CDR1 and CDR2 sequences are MNHEY and SMNVEV (reference sequence). The V gene lost 2 bases and the J gene lost 3 bases, with 8 bases spanning the gap. The CDR3 consists of 13 residues. The CDR3 loop reads CASSLVRGYEQYF. The DNA for the CDR3 is TGTGCCAGCAGTTTAGTACGGGGCTACGAGCAGTACTTC.

This chain uses TRBV6-1 with TRBJ2-7, with 9 bases fitting TRBD1. This CDR3 has 15 residues. The V gene end was trimmed by 6 bases and the J gene end by 6 bases; junction bases not matched to a gene: 12. Germline V gene lookup returns CDR1 MNHNS and CDR2 SASEGT. CDR3 residues: CASSLRGQGDLEQYF. The CDR3 coding sequence is TGTGCCAGCAGCCTCCGGGGACAGGGTGATCTCGAGCAGTACTTC.

The chain employs TRBV9 and TRBJ1-1, with a possible D match to TRBD1 (5 bases). This CDR3 is built from 14 residues. Per the germline V gene, CDR1 is SGDLS and CDR2 is YYNGEE. V was clipped by 1 base and J by 4 bases, with 11 bases between them. CDR3 loop: CASSVTTESTEAFF. In DNA, the CDR3 is TGTGCCAGCAGCGTAACGACAGAGTCCACTGAAGCTTTCTTT.

The J gene is TRBJ1-1, the V gene TRBV5-1; possible D gene TRBD1, 5 bases. This CDR3 contains 15 residues. The ends were cut back, 6 bases at V and 0 bases at J, with 15 bases in the middle. Germline CDR1 and CDR2: SGHRS and YFSETQ. The DNA for the CDR3 is TGCGCCAGCACGAAGACAGAACCCATGAACACTGAAGCTTTCTTT. It encodes CASTKTEPMNTEAFF.

The chain couples TRBV27 to TRBJ1-2; TRBD1 agrees at 9 bases. V dropped 5 bases and J dropped 5; count of bases not matched to a gene: 6. Germline CDR1 MNHEY, CDR2 SMNVEV (reference sequence). The CDR3 totals 14 residues. DNA of the CDR3: TGTGCCAGCAGTCCAAACGGACAGGGGTATGGCTACACCTTC. This codes for CASSPNGQGYGYTF.

The V and J genes are TRBV4-2 and TRBJ1-1, with D tentatively TRBD1 (6 bases). V lost 4 bases and J lost 3, with 15 bases in between. The CDR3 is 15 residues long. CDR1 is LGHNA, CDR2 YNFKEQ, per germline. DNA for the CDR3: TGTGCCAGCAGCCCCGCGGACAGAGCCTACACTGAAGCTTTCTTT. It specifies CASSPADRAYTEAFF.

The V and J genes are TRBV18 and TRBJ1-6; D remains ambiguous. V was trimmed by 3 bases and J by 5 bases, leaving 8 bases between them. Germline CDR1 KGHSH, CDR2 LQKENI. The CDR3 is made up of 14 amino acids. The CDR3 DNA is TGTGCCAGCTCACCTGGGAGCAATAATTCACCCCTCCACTTT. Amino acid sequence: CASSPGSNNSPLHF. Filled out from reference TRBV18 and TRBJ1-6, the complete variable domain reads NAGVMQNPRHLVRRRGQEARLRCSPMKGHSHVYWYRQLPEEGLKFMVYLQKENIIDESGMPKERFSAEFPKEGPSILRIQQVVRGDSAAYFCASSPGSNNSPLHFGNGTRLTVT.